The rows below give T cell receptor beta chains drawn from one sample of a study of T-cell reconstitution after alpha-beta-depleted transplantation in children. TCRdb recomputed calls from the PCR reads with MiXCR, one row per CDR3 protein. Here the sample spans about 900,000 distinct CDR3 sequences, about 29% being singletons. The input for sequencing was PBMCs, mostly from graft donor cells, taken 360 days after TCRalphabeta/CD19-depleted stem cell transplant. The receptors come from a boy younger than two who had a stem cell transplant for SCID, so the T cells may come from the graft donor. CDR3s include the opening cysteine and the closing phenylalanine or tryptophan. D genes are given only for firm matches. A row's size may be missing; if present it is once, few, many or a size class.

CASSRGGTDTDTQYF TGTGCCAGCAGCCGTGGTGGGACCGACACAGATACGCAGTATTTT NA TRBJ2-3 15 TRBV11-2 NA
CASSHRDRGPYEQYF TGTGCCAGCAGCCACCGGGACAGGGGGCCCTACGAGCAGTACTTC few TRBJ2-7 15 TRBV6-1 TRBD1
CASSQDLWGESTDTQYF TGCGCCAGCAGCCAAGATCTTTGGGGGGAGAGCACAGATACGCAGTATTTT NA TRBJ2-3 17 TRBV4-3 NA
CASSVGTGSFNEQFF TGTGCCAGCAGCGTCGGGACAGGATCCTTCAATGAGCAGTTCTTC few TRBJ2-1 15 TRBV5-6 TRBD1
CASSATSGGRLEQYF TGTGCCAGCAGCGCCACTAGCGGGGGGCGGTTGGAGCAGTACTTC NA TRBJ2-7 15 TRBV7-2 TRBD2
CASSQGRGEFQETQYF TGCGCCAGCAGCCAGGGAAGGGGGGAATTCCAAGAGACCCAGTACTTC NA TRBJ2-5 16 TRBV4-3 NA
CASTPGAGYTF TGTGCCAGCACCCCTGGGGCGGGCTACACCTTC NA TRBJ1-2 11 TRBV7-9 NA
CASSPWGQGSGEQYF TGCGCCAGCAGCCCTTGGGGACAGGGCTCCGGCGAGCAGTACTTC few TRBJ2-7 15 TRBV5-1 TRBD1
CASSGRGSSYNEQFF TGTGCCAGCAGTGGCCGGGGGAGCTCCTACAATGAGCAGTTCTTC many TRBJ2-1 15 TRBV6-1 NA
CASRTLEGFSYEQYF TGTGCCAGCAGGACTTTAGAGGGTTTCTCCTACGAGCAGTACTTC NA TRBJ2-7 15 TRBV6-1 NA
CASSFQALTTDTQYF TGTGCCAGCAGTTTTCAGGCCCTCACGACAGATACGCAGTATTTT NA TRBJ2-3 15 TRBV28 NA
CSARAWGDTEAFF TGCAGTGCTAGAGCATGGGGCGACACTGAAGCTTTCTTT few TRBJ1-1 13 TRBV20-1 NA
CASSRVALDTGELFF TGTGCCAGCAGTCGAGTAGCCTTGGACACCGGGGAGCTGTTTTTT NA TRBJ2-2 15 TRBV27 NA
CASSLARGPTYEQYF TGTGCCAGCAGCTTAGCCCGGGGCCCGACCTACGAGCAGTACTTC NA TRBJ2-7 15 TRBV7-6 NA
CASSFRQQETQYF TGCGCCAGCAGCTTCCGACAGCAAGAGACCCAGTACTTC many TRBJ2-5 13 TRBV5-1 NA
CAISESYLEAYGYTF TGTGCCATCAGTGAGTCATACCTGGAGGCCTATGGCTACACCTTC NA TRBJ1-2 15 TRBV10-3 NA
CSASGNWNTEAFF TGCAGTGCTAGCGGCAATTGGAACACTGAAGCTTTCTTT NA TRBJ1-1 13 TRBV20-1 NA
CASSVVAGAITSTDTQYF TGTGCCAGCAGCGTAGTGGCCGGTGCAATTACTAGCACAGATACGCAGTATTTT NA TRBJ2-3 18 TRBV9 NA
CASSLQGGGTEAFF TGTGCCAGCAGCTTACAGGGAGGAGGCACTGAAGCTTTCTTT many TRBJ1-1 14 TRBV7-9 NA
CASSLMRDTHYEQYF TGTGCCAGCAGCCTGATGCGGGACACCCACTACGAGCAGTACTTC NA TRBJ2-7 15 TRBV11-2 NA
CASSQAAGGYEQYF TGCGCCAGCAGCCAAGCAGCCGGTGGATACGAGCAGTACTTC NA TRBJ2-7 14 TRBV4-1 NA
CASSQGRSSIYEQYF TGCGCCAGCAGCCAAGGCAGGTCGAGCATCTACGAGCAGTACTTC NA TRBJ2-7 15 TRBV4-3 NA
CASSRGTVRTESFF TGTGCCAGCAGCCGTGGGACAGTTCGAACTGAATCTTTCTTT NA TRBJ1-1 14 TRBV27 TRBD1
CASSYSAPGLAVYEQYF TGTGCCAGCAGTTACAGCGCGCCGGGACTAGCGGTCTACGAGCAGTACTTC once TRBJ2-7 17 TRBV6-5 TRBD2
CASSPGPPKNIQYF TGTGCCAGCAGCCCGGGACCCCCCAAAAACATTCAGTACTTC NA TRBJ2-4 14 TRBV7-3 NA
CASSFGPVPHQETQYF TGTGCCAGCAGTTTCGGGCCGGTTCCCCACCAAGAGACCCAGTACTTC NA TRBJ2-5 16 TRBV27 NA
CSALLPGTGLDTQYF TGCAGTGCCCTACTTCCCGGGACAGGGCTAGATACGCAGTATTTT NA TRBJ2-3 15 TRBV20-1 TRBD1
CASSQAGTEAFF TGTGCCAGCAGCCAAGCGGGCACTGAAGCTTTCTTT many TRBJ1-1 12 TRBV3-1 NA
CSAKFGVNEKLFF TGCAGCGCCAAGTTCGGGGTCAATGAAAAACTGTTTTTT few TRBJ1-4 13 TRBV29-1 NA
CASGIRGSEQYF TGTGCCAGCGGAATCAGGGGGTCCGAGCAGTACTTC few TRBJ2-7 12 TRBV6-5 TRBD1
CASSLGQVINQPQHF TGTGCCAGCAGCTTAGGACAGGTGATCAATCAGCCCCAGCATTTT few TRBJ1-5 15 TRBV7-2 NA
CASSVDQGHYGYTF TGTGCCAGCAGCGTAGATCAGGGGCACTATGGCTACACCTTC NA TRBJ1-2 14 TRBV9 NA
CASSPPTDPVSQYF TGCGCCAGCAGCCCCCCGACAGATCCCGTATCGCAGTATTTT NA TRBJ2-3 14 TRBV4-1 NA
CASSIPWGSNTGELFF TGTGCCAGCAGCATACCGTGGGGCAGTAACACCGGGGAGCTGTTTTTT NA TRBJ2-2 16 TRBV7-2 NA
CASSQSRGQTGYTF TGTGCCAGCTCCCAGAGTAGAGGTCAGACTGGCTACACCTTC NA TRBJ1-2 14 TRBV18 NA
CASSRGGALEKLFF TGTGCCAGCAGCCGAGGGGGGGCATTGGAAAAACTGTTTTTT few TRBJ1-4 14 TRBV28 NA
CSARARDKAFF TGCAGTGCTAGGGCGAGAGACAAAGCTTTCTTT NA TRBJ1-1 11 TRBV20-1 NA
CASSLRPIYEQYF TGTGCCAGCAGCTTACGACCGATCTACGAGCAGTACTTC NA TRBJ2-7 13 TRBV7-8 NA
CASSPNWGMNTGELFF TGTGCCAGCAGTCCTAACTGGGGAATGAACACCGGGGAGCTGTTTTTT few TRBJ2-2 16 TRBV12-3/TRBV12-4 NA
CAISSLQGKGQETQYF TGTGCCATCAGCAGTCTACAGGGGAAGGGCCAAGAGACCCAGTACTTC few TRBJ2-5 16 TRBV10-3 TRBD1
CASSIPTGSGANVLTF TGCGCCAGCAGCATACCGACCGGCTCTGGGGCCAACGTCCTGACTTTC NA TRBJ2-6 16 TRBV5-1 NA
CSASGRGPLPYEQYF TGCAGTGCTAGTGGGCGGGGGCCCCTACCCTACGAGCAGTACTTC NA TRBJ2-7 15 TRBV20-1 NA
CASSYSRQWFVGQGETQYF TGTGCCAGCAGTTACTCGAGGCAGTGGTTCGTGGGACAGGGGGAGACCCAGTACTTC NA TRBJ2-5 19 TRBV6-5 TRBD1
CASSLKYSYVGQAVGTGELFF TGTGCCAGCAGCTTAAAATATAGCTATGTCGGACAGGCCGTGGGCACCGGGGAGCTGTTTTTT NA TRBJ2-2 21 TRBV7-3 TRBD1
CASSFTGTGGTEAFF TGCGCCAGCAGCTTTACCGGGACAGGGGGCACTGAAGCTTTCTTT many TRBJ1-1 15 TRBV5-1 TRBD1
CASSLDRGLNYF TGCGCCAGCAGCTTGGACAGGGGGCTTAATTACTTC NA TRBJ2-7 12 TRBV5-1 TRBD1
CASSQMTGSEQYF TGCGCCAGCAGCCAAATGACAGGGTCCGAGCAGTACTTC few TRBJ2-7 13 TRBV4-3 TRBD1
CASSTTIWETQYF TGTGCCAGCAGCACTACTATATGGGAGACCCAGTACTTC NA TRBJ2-5 13 TRBV12-3/TRBV12-4 NA
CASSLEEAASPLHF TGCGCCAGCAGCTTGGAGGAGGCGGCTTCACCCCTCCACTTT few TRBJ1-6 14 TRBV5-1 NA
CASSPGLAFNNEAFF TGTGCCAGCAGTCCCGGCCTTGCCTTTAACAATGAAGCTTTCTTT NA TRBJ1-1 15 TRBV12-3/TRBV12-4 NA
CASSLQHQTSTDTQYF TGTGCCAGCAGCTTACAGCATCAGACTAGCACAGATACGCAGTATTTT NA TRBJ2-3 16 TRBV7-3 NA
CASSPQGGEIYGYTF TGTGCCAGCAGCCCCCAGGGAGGGGAGATCTATGGCTACACCTTC few TRBJ1-2 15 TRBV7-3 NA
CASSPDGQPYNEQFF TGCGCCAGCAGCCCGGACGGACAGCCTTACAATGAGCAGTTCTTC NA TRBJ2-1 15 TRBV4-1 NA
CSAIAAGTGGYEQYF TGCAGTGCTATCGCAGCCGGGACAGGGGGCTACGAGCAGTACTTC NA TRBJ2-7 15 TRBV20-1 TRBD1
CASSSTGASYNEQFF TGTGCCAGCAGCTCGACAGGGGCGAGCTACAATGAGCAGTTCTTC NA TRBJ2-1 15 TRBV11-2 TRBD1
CASSPGLAGEEQYF TGTGCCAGCAGCCCAGGACTAGCGGGGGAGGAGCAGTACTTC NA TRBJ2-7 14 TRBV7-9 TRBD2
CSARDFGTGVGEAFF TGCAGTGCTAGAGACTTCGGGACAGGGGTTGGTGAAGCTTTCTTT few TRBJ1-1 15 TRBV20-1 TRBD1
CSVRNTPGGAFF TGCAGCGTTCGGAACACCCCGGGTGGAGCTTTCTTT NA TRBJ1-1 12 TRBV29-1 NA
CASSQADSADTDTQYF TGCGCCAGCAGCCAAGCGGACAGTGCAGACACAGATACGCAGTATTTT few TRBJ2-3 16 TRBV4-1 NA